A single sample gave rise to the 3 T cell receptor beta chains below, sequenced in a study of OX40 agonist ivuxolimab in advanced cancers. Assay used: immunoSEQ multiplex PCR; TCRdb lists only in-frame clones, some missing. The sample consists of around 65,000 clones, roughly 88% of them appearing once. Sequencing used CD4+ or CD8+ T cells sorted from blood, obtained in a trial of the OX40 agonist ivuxolimab. These TCRs come from an adult with an advanced solid tumor such as melanoma, head and neck, liver or kidney cancer.

The chain joins TRBV19 to TRBJ1-2; D may be TRBD1 (5 bases). V was clipped by 9 bases and J by 5 bases, with 22 bases between them. Germline CDR1 is LNHDA and CDR2 is SQIVND (reference sequence). The length of the CDR3 is 15 residues. The CDR3 sequence is CASRRPQPGLYGYTF. In nucleotides, the CDR3 is TGTGCCAGCCGCCGTCCGCAACCAGGGCTATATGGCTACACCTTC.

V gene TRBV6-1 combines with J gene TRBJ1-5; D unclear. Germline CDR1 reads MNHNS; CDR2 reads SASEGT. The CDR3 spans 13 residues. V dropped 7 bases and J dropped 3 bases, with 10 bases sitting between them. This CDR3 reads CASTWLYNQPQHF. CDR3 DNA: TGTGCCAGCACATGGTTATACAATCAGCCCCAGCATTTT.

The rearrangement joins TRBV7-9 to TRBJ1-1, with no clear D. The CDR3 is 13 amino acids. The germline gives CDR1 SEHNR, CDR2 FQNEAQ (reference sequence). Trimming cost V 5 bases and J 1 base, with 8 bases left between them. The CDR3 is CASSPEANTEAFF. The DNA for the CDR3 is TGTGCCAGCAGCCCGGAAGCGAACACTGAAGCTTTCTTT.